This note documents a single T cell receptor beta chain sequence. Antigen unknown. Collection of 7.5 to 10 milliliters of peripheral blood was performed for each donor. Trimming at V came to 6 bases and at J to 4 bases, leaving 3 bases not matched to a gene. The CDR3 contains 13 residues. CDR1 is WSHSY, CDR2 SAAADI, per germline. This record belongs to a study of blood T cells in healthy people across ages. A second PCR, run for roughly 7 to 11 cycles, used a sample-barcoded 5' primer plus a J-beta primer mix. Each CDR3 protein is one row after TCRdb ran MiXCR on the 5' RACE reads. The repertoire holds under 2,000,000 distinct CDR3 sequences, with around half as singletons. Study outcomes and limitations: Per million T cells, TCR beta diversity dropped roughly linearly as age increased.

The chain recombines TRBV10-2 with TRBJ2-7; 10 positions match TRBD1. Sample: blood. The sequence was obtained from a woman between 40 and 50 years old in good health. For the CDR3, the DNA is TGCGCCAGCAGGACAGGGGGCTGGTACGAGCAGTACTTC. This codes for CASRTGGWYEQYF.